Listed here are 11 T cell receptor beta chains from one sample, sequenced in a study of blood T cell repertoires in COVID-19. Produced via immunoSEQ multiplex PCR; TCRdb's table is partial and in-frame only. The sample records under 90,000 clones, 70% to 90% being singletons. The sequenced material came from peripheral blood. Receptors were obtained from a woman between 50 and 59 years old with COVID-19, enrolled during active disease.

This sequence joins TRBV19 and TRBJ1-1, with D perhaps TRBD1 (6 bases). CDR1 is LNHDA, CDR2 SQIVND, per germline (reference sequence). The CDR3 runs to 14 residues. Trimming took off 6 bases at V and 1 base at J, with 12 bases between the two ends. CDR3 sequence reads: CASRGRGQNTEAFF. The DNA for the CDR3 is TGTGCCAGTAGGGGCCGGGGACAGAACACTGAAGCTTTCTTT. The full variable domain, rest sourced from reference TRBV19 and TRBJ1-1, is DGGITQSPKYLFRKEGQNVTLSCEQNLNHDAMYWYRQDPGQGLRLIYYSQIVNDFQKGDIAEGYSVSREKKESFPLTVTSAQKNPTAFYLCASRGRGQNTEAFFGQGTRLTVV.

This clone was counted once. The chain is built from TRBV7-2 and TRBJ2-1, with 11 bases identical to TRBD2. V was clipped by 5 bases and J by 13 bases; unmatched bases: 10. The CDR3 contains 14 residues. From germline, CDR1 is SGHTA and CDR2 FQGNSA. This chain's CDR3 is CASSPEGTSGKQFF. CDR3 DNA: TGTGCCAGCAGCCCAGAGGGGACTAGCGGTAAACAGTTCTTC.

The CDR3 spells CASSSGTSVSYEQYF. In DNA form, the CDR3 reads TGTGCCAGCAGTTCCGGGACTAGCGTATCCTACGAGCAGTACTTC. The chain employs TRBV27 and TRBJ2-7, with 10 positions matching TRBD2. There are 15 residues in the CDR3. With 4 bases clipped from V and 1 base from J, the junction kept 4 bases outside the gene matches. CDR1 and CDR2 (germline): MNHEY, SMNVEV (reference sequence).

The chain employs TRBV11-2 and TRBJ2-3; D might be TRBD2 (5 bases). Germline V lookup: CDR1 SGHAT, CDR2 FQNNGV. The V end lost 1 base, the J end lost 9 bases, and 20 bases lay between the germline ends. The CDR3 is made up of 16 amino acids. CDR3 sequence: CASSLGWRAGSSTQYF. For the CDR3, the DNA is TGTGCCAGCAGCTTAGGTTGGCGGGCGGGTTCTTCAACGCAGTATTTT.

V and J are TRBV19 and TRBJ2-1; the match to TRBD2 covers 8 bases. This CDR3 contains 14 residues. CDR1 is LNHDA, CDR2 SQIVND, per germline (reference sequence). Unmatched junction bases numbered 6, after V lost 7 bases and J lost 4 bases. This CDR3 is CASNSREAYNEQFF. The CDR3, as DNA: TGTGCCAGTAACTCGCGGGAGGCATACAATGAGCAGTTCTTC.

The chain combines TRBV5-4 with TRBJ2-1; 12 bases line up with TRBD2. The CDR3 runs 15 residues. V was clipped by 5 bases and J by 4 bases; unmatched bases: 4. Germline assignment: CDR1 SGHNT and CDR2 YYREEE (reference sequence). Here the CDR3 DNA reads TGTGCCAGCAGGCCCCTAGCGGGAGGGTACAATGAGCAGTTCTTC. Encoded protein: CASRPLAGGYNEQFF.

The chain joins TRBV5-8 to TRBJ1-5; no clear D. CDR3 length: 13 amino acids. Germline lookup yields CDR1 SGHTS and CDR2 YDEGEE. V was pared by 2 bases and J by 9 bases, with 12 bases between. CDR3 DNA: TGTGCCAGCAGCTTTCCCACCGGAGGGCCCCAGCATTTT. Protein product: CASSFPTGGPQHF.

This chain uses TRBV5-4 with TRBJ2-7; TRBD2 aligns across 11 bases. V lost 4 bases to trimming and J lost 0 bases; unmatched junction nucleotides: 6. The germline CDR1 and CDR2 sequences are SGHNT and YYREEE (reference sequence). This CDR3 has 16 amino acids. CDR3 nucleotides: TGTGCCAGCAGCCCGAGGACTAGCGGGCACTCCTACGAGCAGTACTTC. It yields the protein CASSPRTSGHSYEQYF.

The chain links TRBV24-1 to TRBJ2-7, with 9 bases identical to TRBD1. In germline, CDR1 is KGHDR, CDR2 SFDVKD. The CDR3 sequence is 15 residues long. The junction had 5 bases not matched to a gene; V was cut back by 3 bases and J by 3 bases. The CDR3 spells CATSDTGTGYYEQYF. CDR3 in DNA: TGTGCCACCAGTGATACGGGGACAGGGTACTACGAGCAGTACTTC.

The V call is TRBV4-1, the J call TRBJ1-5, with D hard to call. This CDR3 contains 13 residues. With 0 bases removed from V and 6 bases from J, the gap between germline ends came to 6 bases. Germline assignment: CDR1 MGHRA and CDR2 YSYEKL. Here the CDR3 DNA reads TGCGCCAGCAGCCAAGACAGGATTCAGCCCCAGCATTTT. Its protein product is CASSQDRIQPQHF.

The chain uses TRBV15 and TRBJ2-7; D is undetermined. Germline CDR1 is LNHNV and CDR2 is YYDKDF (reference sequence). V lost 0 bases and J lost 4, with 7 bases in between. The length of the CDR3 is 13 residues. The CDR3: CATSRDYLYEQYF. The DNA for the CDR3 is TGTGCCACCAGCAGAGATTACTTATACGAGCAGTACTTC. Full variable domain (remainder filled in from reference TRBV15 and TRBJ2-7): DAMVIQNPRYQVTQFGKPVTLSCSQTLNHNVMYWYQQKSSQAPKLLFHYYDKDFNNEADTPDNFQSRRPNTSFCFLDIRSPGLGDTAMYLCATSRDYLYEQYFGPGTRLTVT.